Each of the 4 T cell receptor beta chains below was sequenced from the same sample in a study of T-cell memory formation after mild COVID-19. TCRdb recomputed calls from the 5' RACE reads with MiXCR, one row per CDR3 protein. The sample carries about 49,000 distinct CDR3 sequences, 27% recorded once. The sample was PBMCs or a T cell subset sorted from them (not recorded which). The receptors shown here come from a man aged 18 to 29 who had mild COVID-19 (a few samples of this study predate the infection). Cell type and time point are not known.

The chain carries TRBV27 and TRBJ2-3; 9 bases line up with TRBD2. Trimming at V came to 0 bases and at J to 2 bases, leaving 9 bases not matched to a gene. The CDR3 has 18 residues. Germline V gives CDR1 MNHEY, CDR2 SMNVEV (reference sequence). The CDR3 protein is CASSLSSSGDRATDTQYF. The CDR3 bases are TGTGCCAGCAGTTTATCGTCTAGCGGGGATCGGGCCACAGATACGCAGTATTTT.

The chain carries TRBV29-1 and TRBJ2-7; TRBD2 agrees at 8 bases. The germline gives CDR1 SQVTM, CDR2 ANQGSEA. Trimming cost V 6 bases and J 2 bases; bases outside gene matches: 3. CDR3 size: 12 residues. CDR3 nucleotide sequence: TGCAGCGTAGGACTAGCCGCCTACGAGCAGTACTTC. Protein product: CSVGLAAYEQYF.

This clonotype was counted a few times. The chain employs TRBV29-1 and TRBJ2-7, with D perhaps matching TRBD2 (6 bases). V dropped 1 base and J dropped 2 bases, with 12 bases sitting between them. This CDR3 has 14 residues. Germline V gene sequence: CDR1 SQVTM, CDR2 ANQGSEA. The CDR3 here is CSVEGGERAYEQYF. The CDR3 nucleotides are TGCAGCGTTGAAGGGGGGGAGAGAGCCTACGAGCAGTACTTC.

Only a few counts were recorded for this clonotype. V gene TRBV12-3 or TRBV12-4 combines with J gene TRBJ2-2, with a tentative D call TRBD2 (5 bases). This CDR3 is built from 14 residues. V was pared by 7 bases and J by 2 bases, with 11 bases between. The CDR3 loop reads CASIWEQNTGELFF. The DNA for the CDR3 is TGTGCCAGCATCTGGGAGCAAAACACCGGGGAGCTGTTTTTT.